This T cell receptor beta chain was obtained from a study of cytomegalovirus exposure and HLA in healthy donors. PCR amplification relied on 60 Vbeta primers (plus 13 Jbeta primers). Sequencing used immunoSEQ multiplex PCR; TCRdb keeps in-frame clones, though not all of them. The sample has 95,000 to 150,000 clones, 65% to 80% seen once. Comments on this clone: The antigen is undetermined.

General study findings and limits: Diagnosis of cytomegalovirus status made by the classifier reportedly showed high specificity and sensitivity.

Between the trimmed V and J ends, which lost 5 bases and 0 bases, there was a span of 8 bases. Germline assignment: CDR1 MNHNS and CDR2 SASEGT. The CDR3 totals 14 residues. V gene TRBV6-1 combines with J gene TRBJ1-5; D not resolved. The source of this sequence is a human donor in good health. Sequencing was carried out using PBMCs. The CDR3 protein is CASSSDYSNQPQHF. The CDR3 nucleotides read TGTGCCAGCAGTTCGGACTATAGCAATCAGCCCCAGCATTTT.